These T cell receptor beta chains were read from a single sample in a study of T cells expressing NK-cell markers. Each CDR3 protein gets one entry in TCRdb, which reprocessed the 5' RACE reads and gives no DNA. The sample spans hundreds of thousands of distinct CDR3 sequences; the ten largest clones claim 4% to 5%. The sequenced sample was blood T cells: a sorted CD56 or NKG2C T cell subset, CD4+ or CD8+ T cells, or bulk PBMC T cells (not recorded which). The receptors shown here come from a woman between 18 and 75 years old in good health. CDR3s include the opening cysteine and the closing phenylalanine or tryptophan.

TRBV5-1	TRBJ2-6	CASSLRPGWGGANVLTF
TRBV4-2	TRBJ2-6	CASSHPGQGLSGANVLTF
TRBV7-2	TRBJ2-7	CASSRPHRIPNSYEQYF
TRBV7-2	TRBJ1-2	CASSLRGGTGTGYTF
TRBV5-1	TRBJ2-7	CASSLVRDRGLEQYF
TRBV9	TRBJ2-5	CASSVQARGAIQETQYF
TRBV5-1	TRBJ2-1	CASSLMGNDNEQFF
TRBV24-1	TRBJ2-3	CATSGRTSGAATQYF
TRBV23-1	TRBJ2-7	CASSQSWRRKRGRREQYF
TRBV6-1	TRBJ2-7	CASSLLVREQYF
TRBV6-2/TRBV6-3	TRBJ2-3	CASSSLRDGSNTQYF
TRBV2	TRBJ2-1	CASREGVGNEQFF
TRBV2	TRBJ2-2	CASRAQGGDTGELFF
TRBV7-3	TRBJ1-1	CASSSPGGEAFF
TRBV12-3/TRBV12-4	TRBJ1-3	CANPGQGDQGSGNTIYF
TRBV7-2	TRBJ2-3	CVSSPRVAETDTQYF
TRBV7-2	TRBJ1-5	CASRSTGGADQPQHF
TRBV7-8	TRBJ2-2	CASSLAAGTGELFF
TRBV7-2	TRBJ2-2	CASSSHAMQGELFF
TRBV9	TRBJ2-3	CASSSRDGLTDTQYF